This TCR beta chain is from a study of T cell responses to AZD1222 COVID-19 vaccine. General observations from the study: In a largely white British group with more females than males, clonal diversity was possibly underestimated.

Clones were read by immunoSEQ multiplex PCR, and TCRdb kept only the in-frame ones, dropping some. Among about 150,000 clones listed, over 80% were seen once. This clone was detected only once. The antigen remains undetermined. V gave up 4 bases and J gave up 7 bases; unmatched junction bases: 11. Germline V gene lookup returns CDR1 SGHRS and CDR2 YFSETQ. The CDR3 length is 14 residues. The chain has TRBV5-1 and TRBJ2-7; 7 bases are shared with TRBD2. The sequencing here drew on peripheral blood, taken 28 days after the second AZD1222 dose. The clonotype was recovered from an adult who received the AZD1222 COVID-19 vaccine. The CDR3 DNA reads TGCGCCAGCAGCAACCGGGACCTAGCGGTTGAGCAGTACTTC. Protein product: CASSNRDLAVEQYF.